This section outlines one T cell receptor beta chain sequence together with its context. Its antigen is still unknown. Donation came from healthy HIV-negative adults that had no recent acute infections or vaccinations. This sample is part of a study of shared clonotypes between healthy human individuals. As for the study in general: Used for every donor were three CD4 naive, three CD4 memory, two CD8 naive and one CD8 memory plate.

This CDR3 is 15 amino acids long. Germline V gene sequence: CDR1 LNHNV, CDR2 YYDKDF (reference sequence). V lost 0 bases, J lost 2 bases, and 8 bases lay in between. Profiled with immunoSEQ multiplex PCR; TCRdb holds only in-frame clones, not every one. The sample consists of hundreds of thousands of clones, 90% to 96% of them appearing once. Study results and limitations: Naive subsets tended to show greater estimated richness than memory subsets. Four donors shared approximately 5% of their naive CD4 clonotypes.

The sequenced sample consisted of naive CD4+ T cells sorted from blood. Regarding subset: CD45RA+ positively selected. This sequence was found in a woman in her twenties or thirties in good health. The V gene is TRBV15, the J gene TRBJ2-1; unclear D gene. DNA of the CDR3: TGTGCCACCAGCAGAGATGGGAACACCTACAATGAGCAGTTCTTC. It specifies CATSRDGNTYNEQFF.